These 7 T cell receptor beta chains were sequenced from one sample in a study of cytomegalovirus exposure and HLA in healthy donors. This table comes from immunoSEQ multiplex PCR, and its TCRdb copy is limited to in-frame clones, with some not included. The sample holds 130,000 to 150,000 clones; roughly 90% are singletons and the top ten take less than 5.5%. Material: PBMCs. Every receptor here comes from a young man in good health and CMV-seropositive.

This clone is a singleton in its sample. This chain connects TRBV7-9 to TRBJ2-3, with 7 positions matching TRBD2. Germline-derived CDR1 and CDR2 are SEHNR and FQNEAQ (reference sequence). V lost 6 bases to trimming and J lost 5 bases; unmatched junction nucleotides: 5. The CDR3 is 13 residues long. CDR3 nucleotides: TGTGCCAGCAGTGGGGGGGTACTAGATACGCAGTATTTT. It translates to CASSGGVLDTQYF. The full variable domain, with the rest looked up from reference TRBV7-9 and TRBJ2-3, is DTGVSQNPRHKITKRGQNVTFRCDPISEHNRLYWYRQTLGQGPEFLTYFQNEAQLEKSRLLSDRFSAERPKGSFSTLEIQRTEQGDSAMYLCASSGGVLDTQYFGPGTRLTVL.

The table lists this clone with a count of one. The chain has TRBV5-1 and TRBJ2-1; D uncertain. This CDR3 comprises 14 residues. From germline, CDR1 is SGHRS and CDR2 YFSETQ. The V and J ends lost 1 base and 5 bases respectively, with 10 bases between them. CDR3 in amino acids: CASSLLEIHNEQFF. The CDR3 DNA follows: TGCGCCAGCAGCTTGCTGGAGATCCACAATGAGCAGTTCTTC.

The V call is TRBV9, the J call TRBJ2-7, with TRBD2 as a possible D gene (5 bases). V shed 3 bases and J shed 4 bases, with 11 bases lying between them. CDR1 and CDR2 (germline): SGDLS, YYNGEE. There are 13 residues in the CDR3. The DNA for the CDR3 is TGTGCCAGCAGCGCCGGGATCGCATACGAGCAGTACTTC. It specifies CASSAGIAYEQYF.

In this sample, this clone turned up a few times. The chain couples TRBV7-2 to TRBJ1-6; D is undetermined. This CDR3 comprises 16 residues. Per germline, CDR1 SGHTA and CDR2 FQGNSA. Trimming took off 3 bases at V and 3 bases at J, with 12 bases between the two ends. This CDR3 is CASSLNFIRYNSPLHF. CDR3 nucleotides: TGTGCCAGCAGCTTGAACTTTATCCGCTATAATTCACCCCTCCACTTT.

V usage is TRBV10-3 and J usage is TRBJ1-4; no firm D call. Germline lookup yields CDR1 ENHRY and CDR2 SYGVKD. V was shortened by 0 bases and J by 8 bases, with 7 bases between the two germline ends. This CDR3 contains 13 residues. CDR3 nucleotide sequence: TGTGCCATCAGTGAGTCGACGAGGGAAAAACTGTTTTTT. Translated: CAISESTREKLFF.

The rearrangement joins TRBV7-6 to TRBJ1-5; the D is unclear. The CDR3 totals 13 residues. V dropped 3 bases and J dropped 6 bases, with 9 bases sitting between them. The V gene's germline CDR1 is SGHVS and CDR2 FNYEAQ. The CDR3, as DNA: TGTGCCAGCAGCTTGAGCAGCGGTCAGCCCCAGCATTTT. This sequence encodes CASSLSSGQPQHF. Together with reference TRBV7-6 and TRBJ1-5, the CDR3 gives the full variable domain: GAGVSQSPRYKVTKRGQDVALRCDPISGHVSLYWYRQALGQGPEFLTYFNYEAQQDKSGLPNDRFSAERPEGSISTLTIQRTEQRDSAMYRCASSLSSGQPQHFGDGTRLSIL.

The gene calls are TRBV6-5 and TRBJ1-1; D call uncertain. CDR1 is MNHEY and CDR2 is SVGAGI in the germline V gene. V lost 5 bases, J lost 6 bases, and 7 bases lay in between. The CDR3 contains 11 residues. The CDR3 region has the DNA TGTGCCAGCAGTGGAGTAGCTGAAGCTTTCTTT. This encodes CASSGVAEAFF.